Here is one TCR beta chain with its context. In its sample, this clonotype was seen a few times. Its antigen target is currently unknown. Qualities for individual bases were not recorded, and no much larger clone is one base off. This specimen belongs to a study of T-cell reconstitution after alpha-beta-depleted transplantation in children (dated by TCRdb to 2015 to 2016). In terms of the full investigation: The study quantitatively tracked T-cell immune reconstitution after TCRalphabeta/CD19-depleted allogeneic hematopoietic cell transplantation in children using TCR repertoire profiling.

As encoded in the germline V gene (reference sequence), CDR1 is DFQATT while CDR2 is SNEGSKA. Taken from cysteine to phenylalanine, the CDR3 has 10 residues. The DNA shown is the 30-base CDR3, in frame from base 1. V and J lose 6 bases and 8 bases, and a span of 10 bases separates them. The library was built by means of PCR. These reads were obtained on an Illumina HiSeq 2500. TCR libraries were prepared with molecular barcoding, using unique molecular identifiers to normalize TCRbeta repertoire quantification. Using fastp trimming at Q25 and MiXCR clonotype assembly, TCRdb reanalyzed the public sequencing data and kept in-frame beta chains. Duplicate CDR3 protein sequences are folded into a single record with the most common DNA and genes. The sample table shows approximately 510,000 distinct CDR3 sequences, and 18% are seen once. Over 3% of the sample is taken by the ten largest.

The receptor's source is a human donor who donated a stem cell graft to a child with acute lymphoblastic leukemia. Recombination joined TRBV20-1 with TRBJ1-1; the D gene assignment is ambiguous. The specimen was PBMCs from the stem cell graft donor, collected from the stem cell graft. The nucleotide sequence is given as TGCAGTGCGTCGCCGTGGGAAGCTTTCTTT. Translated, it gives CSASPWEAFF.